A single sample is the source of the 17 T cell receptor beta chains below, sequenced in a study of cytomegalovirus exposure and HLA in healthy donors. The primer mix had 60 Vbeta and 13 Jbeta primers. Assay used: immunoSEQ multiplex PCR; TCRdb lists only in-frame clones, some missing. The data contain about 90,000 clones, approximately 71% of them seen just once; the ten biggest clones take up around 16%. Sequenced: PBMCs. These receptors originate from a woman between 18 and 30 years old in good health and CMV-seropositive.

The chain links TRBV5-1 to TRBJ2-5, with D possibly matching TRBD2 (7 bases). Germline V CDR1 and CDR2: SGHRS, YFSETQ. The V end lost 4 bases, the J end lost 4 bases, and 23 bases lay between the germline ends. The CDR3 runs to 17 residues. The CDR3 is CASSREWGGAGGETQYF. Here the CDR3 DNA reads TGCGCCAGCAGCCGCGAGTGGGGGGGGGCCGGAGGAGAGACCCAGTACTTC.

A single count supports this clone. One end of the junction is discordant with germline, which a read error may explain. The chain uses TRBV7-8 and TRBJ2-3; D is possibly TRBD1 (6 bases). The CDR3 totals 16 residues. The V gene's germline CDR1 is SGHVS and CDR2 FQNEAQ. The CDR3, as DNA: TGTGCCAGCAGCTTAGGCACGTGGGGACATGGGGATACGGAATGGTTT. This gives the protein CASSLGTWGHGDTEWF. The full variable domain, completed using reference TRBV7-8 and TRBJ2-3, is GAGVSQSPRYKVAKRGQDVALRCDPISGHVSLFWYQQALGQGPEFLTYFQNEAQLDKSGLPSDRFFAERPEGSVSTLKIQRTQQEDSAVYLCASSLGTWGHGDTEWFGPGTRLTVL.

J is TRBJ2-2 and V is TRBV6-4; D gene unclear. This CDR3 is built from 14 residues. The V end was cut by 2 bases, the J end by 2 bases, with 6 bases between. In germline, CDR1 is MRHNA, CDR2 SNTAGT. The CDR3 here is CASSDRTNTGELFF. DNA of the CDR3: TGTGCCAGCAGTGACCGTACAAACACCGGGGAGCTGTTTTTT.

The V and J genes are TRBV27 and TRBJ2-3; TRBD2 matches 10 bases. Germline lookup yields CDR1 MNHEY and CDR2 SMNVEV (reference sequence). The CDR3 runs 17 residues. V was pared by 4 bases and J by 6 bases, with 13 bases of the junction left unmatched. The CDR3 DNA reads TGTGCCAGCAGTTCGCCTGGGGGTAGCGGGAGGTGGGATACGCAGTATTTT. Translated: CASSSPGGSGRWDTQYF.

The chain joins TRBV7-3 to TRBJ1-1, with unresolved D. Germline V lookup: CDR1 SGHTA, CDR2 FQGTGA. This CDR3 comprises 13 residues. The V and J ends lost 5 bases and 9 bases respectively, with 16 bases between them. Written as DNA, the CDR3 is TGTGCCAGCAGCAGTGACACCCGCTCACAAGCTTTCTTT. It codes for CASSSDTRSQAFF.

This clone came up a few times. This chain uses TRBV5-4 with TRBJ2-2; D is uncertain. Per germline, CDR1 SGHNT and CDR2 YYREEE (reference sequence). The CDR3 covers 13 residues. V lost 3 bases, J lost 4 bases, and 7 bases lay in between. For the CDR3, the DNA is TGTGCCAGCAGCTCTTACTCCACCGGGGAGCTGTTTTTT. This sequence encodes CASSSYSTGELFF.

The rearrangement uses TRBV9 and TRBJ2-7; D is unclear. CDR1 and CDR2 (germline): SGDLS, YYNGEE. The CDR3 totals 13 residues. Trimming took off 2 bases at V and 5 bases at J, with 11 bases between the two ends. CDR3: CASSVGEINEQYF. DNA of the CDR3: TGTGCCAGCAGCGTCGGAGAAATCAACGAGCAGTACTTC.

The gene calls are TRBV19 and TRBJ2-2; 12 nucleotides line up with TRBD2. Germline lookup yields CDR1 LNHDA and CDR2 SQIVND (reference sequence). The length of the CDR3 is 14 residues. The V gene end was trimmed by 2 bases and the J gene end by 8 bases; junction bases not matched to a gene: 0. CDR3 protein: CASSITSGRGELFF. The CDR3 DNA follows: TGTGCCAGTAGTATAACTAGCGGGAGGGGGGAGCTGTTTTTT.

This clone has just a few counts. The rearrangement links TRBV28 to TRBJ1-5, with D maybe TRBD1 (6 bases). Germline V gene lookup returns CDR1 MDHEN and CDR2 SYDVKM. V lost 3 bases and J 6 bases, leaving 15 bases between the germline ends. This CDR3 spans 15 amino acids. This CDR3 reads CASSFGTIDAQPQHF. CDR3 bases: TGTGCCAGCAGTTTTGGGACAATCGACGCTCAGCCCCAGCATTTT.

The CDR3 region has the DNA TGTGCCACCGCGAGACAGGGGGCCCCCACGAACACTGAAGCTTTCTTT. It encodes CATARQGAPTNTEAFF. The chain combines TRBV19 with TRBJ1-1, with TRBD1 matching 10 bases. V lost 10 bases, J lost 1 base, and 12 bases stayed unmatched. Germline CDR1 and CDR2: LNHDA and SQIVND (reference sequence). This CDR3 is 16 amino acids long.

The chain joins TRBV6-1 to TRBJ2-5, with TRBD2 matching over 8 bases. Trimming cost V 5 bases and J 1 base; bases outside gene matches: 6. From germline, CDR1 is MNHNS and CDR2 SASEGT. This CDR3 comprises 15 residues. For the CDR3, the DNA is TGTGCCAGCAGTATTAGCGGGGTCTCCCAAGAGACCCAGTACTTC. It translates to CASSISGVSQETQYF.

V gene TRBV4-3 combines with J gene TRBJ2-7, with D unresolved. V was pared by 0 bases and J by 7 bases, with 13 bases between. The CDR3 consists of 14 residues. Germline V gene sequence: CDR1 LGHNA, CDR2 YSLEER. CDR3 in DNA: TGCGCCAGCAGCCAAGATAGACTCCCTGGGGAGCAGTACTTC. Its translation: CASSQDRLPGEQYF.

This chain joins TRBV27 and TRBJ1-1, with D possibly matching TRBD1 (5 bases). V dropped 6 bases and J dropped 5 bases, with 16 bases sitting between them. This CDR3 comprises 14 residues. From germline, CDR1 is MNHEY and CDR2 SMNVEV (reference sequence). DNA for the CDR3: TGTGCCAGCAGCCTAGGGGCCGGTGGGACTGAAGCTTTCTTT. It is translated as CASSLGAGGTEAFF.

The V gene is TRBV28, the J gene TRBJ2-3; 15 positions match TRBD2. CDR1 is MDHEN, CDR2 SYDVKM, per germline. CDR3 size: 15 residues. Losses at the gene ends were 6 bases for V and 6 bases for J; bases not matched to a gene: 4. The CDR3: CASRRTSGRVDTQYF. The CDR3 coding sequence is TGTGCCAGCAGGCGGACTAGCGGGAGGGTCGATACGCAGTATTTT.

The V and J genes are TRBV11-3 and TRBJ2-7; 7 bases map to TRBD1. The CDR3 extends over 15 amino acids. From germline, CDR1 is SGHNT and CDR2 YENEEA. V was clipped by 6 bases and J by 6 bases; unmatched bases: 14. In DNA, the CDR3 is TGTGCCAGCAGTCAGGACAGGATGTTTGCTTCCGAGCAGTACTTC. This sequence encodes CASSQDRMFASEQYF.

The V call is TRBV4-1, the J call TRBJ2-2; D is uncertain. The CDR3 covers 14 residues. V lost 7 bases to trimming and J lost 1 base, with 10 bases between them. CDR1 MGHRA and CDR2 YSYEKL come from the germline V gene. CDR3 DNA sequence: TGCGCCAGCATGAGACTTCTGAACACCGGGGAGCTGTTTTTT. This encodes CASMRLLNTGELFF.

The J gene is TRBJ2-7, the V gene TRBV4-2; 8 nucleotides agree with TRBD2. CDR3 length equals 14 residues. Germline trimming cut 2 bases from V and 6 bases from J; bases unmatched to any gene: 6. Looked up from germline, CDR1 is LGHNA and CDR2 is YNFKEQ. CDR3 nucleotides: TGTGCCAGCAGCCAACTCGGGGGGGCGGGCGAGCAGTACTTC. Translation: CASSQLGGAGEQYF.